Below are 29 T cell receptor beta chains sequenced from a single sample in a study of T cell clusters in autoimmune cytopenias. Each sample's input was 250 to 300 ng genomic DNA, some 38,000 genome equivalents. TRB was amplified by touch-down multiplex PCR, primer pools A and B combined. TCRdb reprocessed the multiplex PCR reads and reports one entry per CDR3 protein, with no DNA. The sample has roughly 2,000 distinct CDR3 sequences. The sequencing input was peripheral blood. These receptors came from a human donor with an autoimmune cytopenia or autoimmune hepatitis (not recorded which).

This clonotype is classed as medium-sized by frequency. V gene TRBV6-2 or TRBV6-3 combines with J gene TRBJ1-2; TCRdb proposes TRBD1, but this gene call is untestable without DNA. This CDR3 is 14 amino acids long. The V gene's germline CDR1 is MNHEY and CDR2 SVGEGT. CDR3 amino acids: CASSWTATNYGYTF.

The chain links TRBV28 to TRBJ1-2; TCRdb lists TRBD1, though no DNA is available to test this call. The CDR3 is 12 residues long. CDR1 and CDR2 (germline): MDHEN, SYDVKM. The CDR3 protein is CASTRGSYGYTF.

This clonotype is deemed medium-sized by its frequency. J is TRBJ2-1 and V is TRBV7-6; absent DNA, TCRdb's TRBD2 call cannot be checked. The CDR3 consists of 18 residues. The V gene's germline CDR1 is SGHVS and CDR2 FNYEAQ. The chain's CDR3 is CASSFRGWGAEGFNEQFF. Based on the CDR3 plus reference TRBV7-6 and TRBJ2-1, the full variable domain is GAGVSQSPRYKVTKRGQDVALRCDPISGHVSLYWYRQALGQGPEFLTYFNYEAQQDKSGLPNDRFSAERPEGSISTLTIQRTEQRDSAMYRCASSFRGWGAEGFNEQFFGPGTRLTVL.

This clonotype shows up as medium-sized by frequency. This chain joins TRBV5-5 and TRBJ1-2; TCRdb returns TRBD1, unconfirmable since there is no DNA. This CDR3 contains 16 residues. Germline V gene sequence: CDR1 SGHKS, CDR2 YYEKEE (reference sequence). The CDR3 loop is CASSLRRQALAGGYTF.

This clonotype counts as medium-sized (0.01 to 0.1%) by frequency. This chain uses TRBV7-2 with TRBJ2-1. The CDR3 sequence is 13 residues long. Germline V gene data show CDR1 as SGHTA and CDR2 as FQGNSA. The CDR3 reads CASSLINRNEQFF.

Its frequency marks this clonotype as medium-sized. The chain employs TRBV24-1 and TRBJ2-1; TCRdb indicates TRBD2, and absent DNA this call remains unverified. This CDR3 is built from 15 residues. CDR1 and CDR2 from the germline V gene are KGHDR and SFDVKD. This CDR3 is CATSDFSGGMNEQFF.

By frequency, this clonotype registers medium-sized. The chain carries TRBV5-1 and TRBJ1-3. Germline V lookup: CDR1 SGHRS, CDR2 YFSETQ. This CDR3 has 18 amino acids. The CDR3 protein is CASRLVPVDHNSGNTIYF. Looking up the rest from reference TRBV5-1 and TRBJ1-3 gives the full variable domain: KAGVTQTPRYLIKTRGQQVTLSCSPISGHRSVSWYQQTPGQGLQFLFEYFSETQRNKGNFPGRFSGRQFSNSRSEMNVSTLELGDSALYLCASRLVPVDHNSGNTIYFGEGSWLTVV.

In terms of frequency, this clonotype is medium-sized. The gene calls are TRBV20-1 and TRBJ2-7; TCRdb returns TRBD1, unconfirmable since there is no DNA. Germline lookup yields CDR1 DFQATT and CDR2 SNEGSKA (reference sequence). The CDR3 is 14 residues long. The CDR3 loop reads CSARSGQATYEQYF.

The gene calls are TRBV7-6 and TRBJ2-7; TCRdb's D call, TRBD1, is unchecked because there is no DNA. CDR3 size: 14 residues. Germline V gene data show CDR1 as SGHVS and CDR2 as FNYEAQ. CDR3 sequence reads: CASSWRDSTYEQYF.

This clonotype is labeled medium-sized (0.01 to 0.1%) based on frequency. The chain combines TRBV5-1 with TRBJ2-3; TCRdb names TRBD1, which stays unverified in the absence of DNA. This CDR3 is built from 14 residues. Per germline, CDR1 SGHRS and CDR2 YFSETQ. The CDR3 protein is CASSSSDQGDTQYF.

In terms of frequency, this clonotype is medium-sized. This sequence joins TRBV28 and TRBJ2-5; TCRdb's D call of TRBD1 is untestable without DNA. CDR3 length equals 15 residues. The germline CDR1 and CDR2 sequences are MDHEN and SYDVKM. The CDR3 sequence is CASSSNGGVGETQYF.

This clonotype counts as medium-sized by frequency. The V gene is TRBV20-1, the J gene TRBJ2-3; no DNA is available, so the TRBD1 call from TCRdb remains unchecked. CDR1 DFQATT and CDR2 SNEGSKA come from the germline V gene (reference sequence). The CDR3 is 19 residues long. The CDR3 loop reads CSAGRDRAPKVSSTDTQYF.

This clonotype is labeled medium-sized based on frequency. J is TRBJ1-1 and V is TRBV12-3 or TRBV12-4. The CDR3 is 13 amino acids. The CDR3 is CASSLELNTEAFF.

This chain connects TRBV25-1 to TRBJ1-2; TCRdb's D gene call, TRBD1, goes unchecked for lack of DNA. The CDR3 is made up of 13 amino acids. Germline lookup yields CDR1 MGHDK and CDR2 SYGVNS. The CDR3 protein is CASSFGRGYGYTF.

This clonotype ranks as medium-sized (0.01 to 0.1%) in terms of frequency. V usage is TRBV30 and J usage is TRBJ1-1. Germline V CDR1 and CDR2: GTSNPN, SVGIG (reference sequence). This CDR3 is built from 15 residues. Here the CDR3 reads CAWSVLYGKNTEAFF.

In terms of frequency, this clonotype is medium-sized (0.01 to 0.1%). V and J are TRBV28 and TRBJ2-2; TCRdb calls TRBD1, which cannot be checked without DNA. Germline V lookup: CDR1 MDHEN, CDR2 SYDVKM. The length of the CDR3 is 15 residues. CDR3 loop: CASSIIRGGTGELFF.

By frequency, this clonotype registers medium-sized. The chain uses TRBV5-6 and TRBJ1-4; with no DNA, the TCRdb D assignment of TRBD1 cannot be verified. In germline, CDR1 is SGHDT, CDR2 YYEEEE. CDR3 length equals 15 residues. The CDR3 loop is CASSLPGTDNEKLFF.

This chain uses TRBV6-6 with TRBJ2-2; no DNA is available, so the TRBD2 call from TCRdb remains unchecked. CDR1 MNHNY and CDR2 SVGAGI come from the germline V gene (reference sequence). This CDR3 is built from 14 residues. CDR3: CASSPGGGAGELFF.

This clonotype is identified as large from frequency. This rearrangement joins TRBV6-5 to TRBJ1-2; TCRdb names TRBD1, which stays unverified in the absence of DNA. Germline V gene data show CDR1 as MNHEY and CDR2 as SVGAGI. The CDR3 consists of 17 residues. The CDR3 loop is CASSRAGTGGPHYGYTF.

The chain uses TRBV20-1 and TRBJ2-1. Germline V gene lookup returns CDR1 DFQATT and CDR2 SNEGSKA (reference sequence). The CDR3 contains 15 residues. CDR3 sequence: CSASGLWGRPNEQFF.

The chain joins TRBV5-5 to TRBJ1-3; TCRdb calls TRBD1, which cannot be checked without DNA. CDR3 length equals 15 residues. Germline V gives CDR1 SGHKS, CDR2 YYEKEE (reference sequence). This CDR3 reads CASSFGTGGGNTIYF.

This clonotype is labeled large based on frequency. The gene calls are TRBV15 and TRBJ2-1; with no DNA, the TCRdb D assignment of TRBD1 cannot be verified. The CDR3 is made up of 15 amino acids. In germline, CDR1 is LNHNV, CDR2 YYDKDF (reference sequence). The CDR3 sequence: CATSRHRGQRDEQFF.

According to its frequency, this clonotype is medium-sized. The chain joins TRBV6-1 to TRBJ2-5; TCRdb's D call of TRBD1 is untestable without DNA. CDR1 and CDR2 (germline): MNHNS, SASEGT. The CDR3 spans 13 residues. CDR3 loop: CASRFAGEETQYF.

This clonotype is called medium-sized based on its frequency. The CDR3 here is CASSYGQGISTDTQYF. The J gene is TRBJ2-3, the V gene TRBV6-6; TCRdb reports TRBD1, a call that lacks DNA to check it against. The CDR3 runs to 16 residues. In germline, CDR1 is MNHNY, CDR2 SVGAGI (reference sequence).

By frequency, this clonotype registers medium-sized (0.01 to 0.1%). The V call is TRBV7-2, the J call TRBJ1-1. The germline V gene has CDR1 SGHTA and CDR2 FQGNSA. The CDR3 extends over 13 amino acids. CDR3 sequence reads: CASSLVVASEAFF. The entire variable domain, with the rest obtained from reference TRBV7-2 and TRBJ1-1, is as follows: GAGVSQSPSNKVTEKGKDVELRCDPISGHTALYWYRQSLGQGLEFLIYFQGNSAPDKSGLPSDRFSAERTGGSVSTLTIQRTQQEDSAVYLCASSLVVASEAFFGQGTRLTVV.

This clonotype is identified as medium-sized from frequency. The chain is built from TRBV12-3 or TRBV12-4 and TRBJ2-5; TCRdb designates TRBD2, a call that cannot be tested without DNA. The CDR3 sequence is 15 residues long. The CDR3 reads CASSRPSGVQGTQYF.

In terms of frequency, this clonotype is medium-sized (0.01 to 0.1%). The chain carries TRBV28 and TRBJ2-5. CDR3 size: 15 residues. The V gene's germline CDR1 is MDHEN and CDR2 SYDVKM. The CDR3 here is CASHGMGLSQETQYF.

Judged by frequency, this clonotype is medium-sized. The V call is TRBV10-3, the J call TRBJ1-5; TCRdb returns TRBD1, unconfirmable since there is no DNA. The CDR3 totals 15 residues. Germline V CDR1 and CDR2: ENHRY, SYGVKD. CDR3 residues: CAISEEAAPNQPQHF.

This chain links TRBV5-6 with TRBJ2-1; TCRdb returns TRBD1, unconfirmable since there is no DNA. The CDR3 runs 16 residues. Per germline, CDR1 SGHDT and CDR2 YYEEEE. This chain's CDR3 is CASSPRRGLSYNEQFF.